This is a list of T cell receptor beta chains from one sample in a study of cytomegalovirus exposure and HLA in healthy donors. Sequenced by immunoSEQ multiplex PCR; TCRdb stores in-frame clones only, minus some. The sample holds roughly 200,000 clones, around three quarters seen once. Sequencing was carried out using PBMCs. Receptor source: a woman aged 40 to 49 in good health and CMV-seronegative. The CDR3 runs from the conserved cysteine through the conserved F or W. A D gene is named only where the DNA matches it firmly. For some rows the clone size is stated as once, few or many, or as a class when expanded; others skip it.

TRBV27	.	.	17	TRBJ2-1	CASSFWELVTSGNEQFF
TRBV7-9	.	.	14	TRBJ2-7	CSSSLALSSYEQYF
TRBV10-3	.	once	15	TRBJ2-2	CAIRTALPGTGELFF
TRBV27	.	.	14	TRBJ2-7	CASSLSERGTEQYF
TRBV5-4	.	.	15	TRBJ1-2	CASSLISGVAYGYTF
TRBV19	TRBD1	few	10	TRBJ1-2	CARSQGVAHF
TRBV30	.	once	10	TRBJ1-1	CAWIQVKAFF
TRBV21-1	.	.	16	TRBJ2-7	CASSKAGLVGAYEQYF
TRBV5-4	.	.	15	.	CASSPGIPSSYEQYF
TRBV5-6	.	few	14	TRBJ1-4	CASRQGSSNEKLFF
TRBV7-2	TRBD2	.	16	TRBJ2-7	CASSLAGAGGPYEQYF
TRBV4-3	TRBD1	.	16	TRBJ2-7	CASSLEAGQGSHEQYF
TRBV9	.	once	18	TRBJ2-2	CASSVAEEWSPNTGELFF
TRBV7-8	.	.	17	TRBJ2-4	CASSLGRESPAKNIQYF
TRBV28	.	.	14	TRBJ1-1	CASRSPGLGTEAFF
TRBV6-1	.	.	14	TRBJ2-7	CASSEAPRAYEQYF
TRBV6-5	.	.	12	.	CASRKDFYEQYF
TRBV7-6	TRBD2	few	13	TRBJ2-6	CASSSDGGSVLTF
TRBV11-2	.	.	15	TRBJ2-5	CASSPGGGWEETQYF
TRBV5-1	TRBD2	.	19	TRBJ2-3	CASSLAPGGSGGATDTQYF
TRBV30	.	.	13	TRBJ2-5	CAWSRTTEGEQYF
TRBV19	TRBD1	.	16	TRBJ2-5	CASSISAGGIGETQYF
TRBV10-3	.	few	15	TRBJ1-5	CAISESDSSNQPQHF
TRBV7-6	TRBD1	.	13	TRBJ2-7	CASSLGGTDEQYF
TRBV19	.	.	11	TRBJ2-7	CASSIRQEQYF
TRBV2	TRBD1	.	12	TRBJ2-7	CASKGAEYEQYF
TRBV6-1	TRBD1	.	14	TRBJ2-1	CASSEVRGWDEQFF
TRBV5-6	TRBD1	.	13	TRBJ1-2	CASSLGTAYGYTF
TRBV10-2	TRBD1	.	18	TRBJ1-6	CASSRGKQGGTGNSPLHF
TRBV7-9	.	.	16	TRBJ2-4	CASSLFSAGVKNIQYF
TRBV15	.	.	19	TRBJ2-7	CATSRDAGRVGGTTYEQYF
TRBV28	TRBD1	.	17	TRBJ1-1	CASSPSGQVPLKTEAFF
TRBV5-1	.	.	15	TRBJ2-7	CASSLPGVPYYEQYF
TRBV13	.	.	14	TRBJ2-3	CASSLAGETDTQYF
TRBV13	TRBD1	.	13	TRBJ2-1	CASTMGQYNEQFF
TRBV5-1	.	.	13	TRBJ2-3	CASSLDGPDTQYF
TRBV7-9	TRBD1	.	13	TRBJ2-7	CASSPRGPYEQYF
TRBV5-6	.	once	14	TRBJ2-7	CASSWQAEVGEQYF
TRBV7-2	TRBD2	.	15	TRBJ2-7	CASSPRLAGSGEQYF
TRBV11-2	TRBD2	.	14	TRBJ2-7	CASSPAGGRGEQYF
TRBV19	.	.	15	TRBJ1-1	CASSRPGHSIDEAFF
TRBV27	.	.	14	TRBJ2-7	CASTGQRDSYEQYF